This is a list of T cell receptor beta chains from one sample in a study of T-cell memory formation after mild COVID-19. TCRdb used MiXCR to reprocess the 5' RACE reads, holding one entry per CDR3 protein. This repertoire shows almost 250,000 distinct CDR3 sequences, less than 20% found once; its top ten account for 2.1%. The specimen sequenced was PBMCs or a T cell subset sorted from them (not recorded which). These receptors came from an adult woman who had mild COVID-19 (a few samples of this study predate the infection). Cell type and time point are not known. CDR3s include the opening cysteine and the closing phenylalanine or tryptophan. The order of the fields is J gene, clone size, V gene, D gene, CDR3 DNA, CDR3 protein. The D gene is left open where the match is weak. A row's size may be missing; if present it is once, few, many or a size class.

TRBJ2-1,NA,TRBV25-1,TRBD1,TGTGCCAGCAGTGTACCTCCGGACAGGGGTGGGTATGAGCAGTTCTTC,CASSVPPDRGGYEQFF
TRBJ1-1,many,TRBV20-1,NA,TGCAGTGCTGTCCGTGGAGGGTATACGAACACTGAAGCTTTCTTT,CSAVRGGYTNTEAFF
TRBJ2-1,NA,TRBV7-3,TRBD2,TGTGCCAGCAGCTCGATTCCGACTAGCGGGAGGGACAATGAGCAGTTCTTC,CASSSIPTSGRDNEQFF
TRBJ2-3,NA,TRBV20-1,NA,TGCAGTGCTAGAGCAGTAATAGATACGCAGTATTTT,CSARAVIDTQYF
TRBJ2-7,NA,TRBV20-1,NA,TGCAGTGCTGAGACTGGGCTACCGTACTTC,CSAETGLPYF
TRBJ2-3,few,TRBV4-1,NA,TGCGCCAGCAGCCAAGAGCAACAGCGGGGCACAGATACGCAGTATTTT,CASSQEQQRGTDTQYF
TRBJ1-2,few,TRBV6-6,NA,TGTGCCAGCAGTTTGCGGCCTCAGTGGGGGTATGGCTACACCTTC,CASSLRPQWGYGYTF
TRBJ1-1,many,TRBV6-6,NA,TGTGCCAGCCGGAGGGGGGCAGGCACTGAAGCTTTCTTT,CASRRGAGTEAFF
TRBJ1-1,few,TRBV9,NA,TGTGCCAGCAGCGTAGAGGCCATGAACACTGAAGCTTTCTTT,CASSVEAMNTEAFF
TRBJ2-3,few,TRBV9,TRBD2,TGTGCCACCTCTCCGGGACTAGCTGGCACAGATACGCAGTATTTT,CATSPGLAGTDTQYF
TRBJ2-7,many,TRBV6-2/TRBV6-3,NA,TGTGCCAGCAGTTACCCCCATGAGGGGCGCAACTACGAGCAGTACTTC,CASSYPHEGRNYEQYF
TRBJ2-1,many,TRBV6-6,TRBD2,TGTGCCAGCAGTACGGAGCTAGCGGGGTTTGAGCAGTTCTTC,CASSTELAGFEQFF
TRBJ1-2,many,TRBV5-1,NA,TGCGCCAGCAGCTTGCCGGGCCAGAACTATGGCTACACCTTC,CASSLPGQNYGYTF
TRBJ1-2,NA,TRBV6-5,NA,TGTGCCAGCAGTAACAGGCAGCTCGGCTATGGCTACACCTTC,CASSNRQLGYGYTF
TRBJ1-1,many,TRBV20-1,TRBD1,TGCAGTGCTAGGTCGACAGGGATAAACACTGAAGCTTTCTTT,CSARSTGINTEAFF